This TCR beta chain was obtained from a study of blood T cell repertoires in COVID-19 (dated by TCRdb to 2020 to 2022). Regarding the study in general: Samples covering the acute and convalescent phases of COVID-19 were provided by collaborators in the United States, Italy and Spain. Samples were obtained from the ongoing ImmuneRACE study (first 160 participants) and from about 1,300 subjects provided by 6 global collaborators. HLA class I and class II types, where available, came from metadata supplied by the sample provider rather than from assay-based typing. The material from the prospective study consisted of cDNA or gDNA derived from T cells, B-cell-depleted T cells, or PBMCs. The sample metadata nearly always contained a de-identified subject ID, COVID-19 status, age in years and sex. The repertoires were released in a freely available public database intended as a resource for research on the immune response to SARS-CoV-2. The dataset comprised deeply sampled blood TCRbeta repertoires from subjects exposed to, actively infected with, or recovered from COVID-19. Findings and caveats that apply to the study as a whole: The quantity of clinical and demographic metadata differed by source and by participant and was supplied without curation.

Participants in the prospective study were aged roughly 18 to 89 years, lived in about two dozen United States geographic areas, and enrolled through a virtual design. In the prospective study, participants were assigned to cohorts based on the clinical history participants reported in a screening survey and a study questionnaire. ImmuneRACE Cohort 3 recovered participants were defined by two consecutive negative NP/OP PCR tests, healthcare professional clearance, or symptom resolution. Each participant in the prospective study had whole blood, serum and a nasopharyngeal or oropharyngeal swab collected by mobile phlebotomists. Participants in the prospective study had the option to provide additional blood draws and questionnaires over a 2-month period. Blood samples from the prospective study were shipped frozen or at room temperature prior to DNA extraction. As regards this clone: Which antigen it targets is not known. Qualities for individual bases were not recorded, and no much larger clone is one base off.

Inclusive of the bounding cysteine and phenylalanine, the CDR3 is 18 residues long. Just the 54-base CDR3 DNA is kept, in frame starting at base 1. V is trimmed back by 3 bases and J by 2 bases, and the junction contains 8 bases that no gene match accounts for. CDR1 and CDR2, looked up from the germline V gene, are SGHRS and YFSETQ. TCRbeta CDR3 regions were amplified from genomic DNA by means of the immunoSEQ Assay, a bias-controlled multiplex PCR. The original pipeline was this. The number of nucleated cells in each sample was estimated from the amplification of reference gene primers within the assay. Sequence reads were collapsed and filtered to measure the absolute abundance of every unique TCRbeta CDR3 rearrangement. For each sample, productive Simpson clonality was calculated as the square root of Simpson's diversity index across productive rearrangements. Not all clones reach the TCRdb copy of this immuneACCESS table, which keeps in-frame sequences only. Checked studies attribute under half of the gap to unresolved V genes and leave the rest unexplained. Clone size and the V and J calls come from that table; the DNA yielded D and trimming. This sample holds about 330,000 clones; approximately 88% were observed only once. Under 6% of the sample goes to the ten largest clones.

This sequence uses TRBV5-1 and TRBJ2-5, and 15 junctional nucleotides match TRBD2. Material: PBMCs or T cells enriched from blood (not recorded which). The clonotype originates from a man aged 25 to 45 who had recovered from COVID-19. The CDR3 protein: CASSSIAGLAGGQETQYF. The DNA sequence is TGCGCCAGCAGCTCGATCGCCGGACTAGCGGGGGGGCAAGAGACCCAGTACTTC.